This T cell receptor beta chain came from a study of blood T cell repertoires in COVID-19. About the research overall: Whether acute or convalescent, the COVID-19 samples came from the United States, Italy and Spain.

The data were produced by immunoSEQ multiplex PCR, yet TCRdb's version contains in-frame clones alone and is incomplete. The profile shows 250,000 to 350,000 clones, nearly 90% of them singletons. The CDR3 totals 15 residues. The V gene's germline CDR1 is MGHRA and CDR2 YSYEKL. Trimming pared 4 bases from V and 1 base from J, leaving 12 bases between. Material for sequencing was PBMCs or T cells enriched from blood (not recorded which). The sequence came from a woman between 45 and 60 years old who had been exposed to COVID-19. The J gene is TRBJ2-3, the V gene TRBV4-1; possibly TRBD2 for D (5 bases). The CDR3 here is CASSPVGEGTDTQYF. The CDR3 DNA reads as TGCGCCAGCAGCCCAGTCGGGGAAGGCACAGATACGCAGTATTTT.